This entry is about one TCR beta chain. Antigen unknown. This record belongs to a study of cytotoxic CD8 clonotypes in ibrutinib-treated CLL. TCRdb's table, derived via immunoSEQ multiplex PCR, lists solely in-frame clones and lacks some. The sample contains roughly 160,000 clones, roughly four fifths of which appear only once. Cryopreserved PBMCs provided approximately 2.2 micrograms of genomic DNA for the TCR beta libraries. This CDR3 region has 15 residues. Germline values: CDR1 SNHLY, CDR2 FYNNEI. Trimming cost V 1 base and J 0 bases, with 7 bases left between them. General study results and limits: Shared public clonotypes were rare, and on treatment they either got smaller or stayed the same. Starting clonality was above that of age-matched healthy donors and tracked circulating CD8+ T-cell counts.

The chain joins TRBV2 to TRBJ1-3; D remains unclear. The source material was PBMCs, sampled after 12 months of ibrutinib treatment. The sequence came from a human donor with chronic lymphocytic leukemia. CDR3 loop: CASSEVTNSGNTIYF. The CDR3 DNA sequence: TGTGCCAGCAGTGAAGTTACCAACTCTGGAAACACCATATATTTT.